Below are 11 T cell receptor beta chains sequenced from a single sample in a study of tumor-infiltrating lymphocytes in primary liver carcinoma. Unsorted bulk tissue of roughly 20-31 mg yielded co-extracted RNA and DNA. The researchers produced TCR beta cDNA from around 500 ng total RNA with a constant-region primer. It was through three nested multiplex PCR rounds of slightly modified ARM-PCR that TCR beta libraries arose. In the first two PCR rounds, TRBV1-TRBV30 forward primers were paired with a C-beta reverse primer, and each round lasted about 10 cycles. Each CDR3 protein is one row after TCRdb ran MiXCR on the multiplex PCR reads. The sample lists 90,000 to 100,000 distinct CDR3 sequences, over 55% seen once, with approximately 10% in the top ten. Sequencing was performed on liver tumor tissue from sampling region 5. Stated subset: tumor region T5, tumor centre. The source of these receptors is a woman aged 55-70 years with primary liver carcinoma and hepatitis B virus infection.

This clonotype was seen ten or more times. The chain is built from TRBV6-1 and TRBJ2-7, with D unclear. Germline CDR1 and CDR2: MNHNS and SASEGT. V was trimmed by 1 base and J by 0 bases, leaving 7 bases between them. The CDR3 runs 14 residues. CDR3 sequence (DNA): TGTGCCAGCAGTGAAGTGGTCGGCTCCTACGAGCAGTACTTC. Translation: CASSEVVGSYEQYF.

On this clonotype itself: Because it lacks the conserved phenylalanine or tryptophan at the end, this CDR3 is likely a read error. The CDR3 here is CASCLAGGGETQYL. The CDR3 nucleotides are TGTGCCAGCTGCTTAGCGGGAGGAGGGGAGACCCAGTACCTC. J is TRBJ2-5 and V is TRBV11-2; 10 bases match TRBD2. The germline gives CDR1 SGHAT, CDR2 FQNNGV. The CDR3 spans 14 residues.

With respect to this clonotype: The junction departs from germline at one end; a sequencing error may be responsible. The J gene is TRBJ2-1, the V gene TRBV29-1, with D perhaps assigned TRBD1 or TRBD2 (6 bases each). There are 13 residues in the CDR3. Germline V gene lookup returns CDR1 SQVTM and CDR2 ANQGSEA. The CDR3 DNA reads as TGCGGCGTTGGGGGGCAGTCCTCGGATGAGCAGTTCTTC. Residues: CGVGGQSSDEQFF.

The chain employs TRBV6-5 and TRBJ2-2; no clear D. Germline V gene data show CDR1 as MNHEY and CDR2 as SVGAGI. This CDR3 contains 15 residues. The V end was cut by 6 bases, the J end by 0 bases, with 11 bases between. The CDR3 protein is CASRLFGTNTGELFF. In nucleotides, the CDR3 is TGTGCCAGCAGACTATTTGGGACGAACACCGGGGAGCTGTTTTTT.

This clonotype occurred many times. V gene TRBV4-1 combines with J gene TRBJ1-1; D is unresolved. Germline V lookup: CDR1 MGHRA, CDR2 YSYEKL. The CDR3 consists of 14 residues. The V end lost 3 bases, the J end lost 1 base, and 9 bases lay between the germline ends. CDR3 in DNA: TGCGCCAGCAGCCAGCAACGAGCGAACACTGAAGCTTTCTTT. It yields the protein CASSQQRANTEAFF.

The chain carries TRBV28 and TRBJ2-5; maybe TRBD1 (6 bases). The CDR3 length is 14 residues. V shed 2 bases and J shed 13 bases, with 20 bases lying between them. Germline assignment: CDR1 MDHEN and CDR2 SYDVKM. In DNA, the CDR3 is TGTGCCAGCAGTTTACAGGGGAAAGCAGAGACCTCGTACTTC. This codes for CASSLQGKAETSYF.

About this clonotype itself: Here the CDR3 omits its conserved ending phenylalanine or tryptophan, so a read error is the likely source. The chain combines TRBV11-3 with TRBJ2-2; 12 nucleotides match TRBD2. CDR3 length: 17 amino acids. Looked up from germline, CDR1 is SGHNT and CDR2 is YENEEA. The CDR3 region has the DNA TGTGCCGGCAGCCTCCGGACTAGCGGGACGAACACCGGGGAGCTGTTTTCT. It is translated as CAGSLRTSGTNTGELFS.

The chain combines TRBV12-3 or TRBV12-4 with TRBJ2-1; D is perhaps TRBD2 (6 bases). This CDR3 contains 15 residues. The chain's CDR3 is CISSLALATVNEQFF. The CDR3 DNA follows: TGTATCAGCAGTTTGGCCCTAGCGACAGTCAATGAGCAGTTCTTC.

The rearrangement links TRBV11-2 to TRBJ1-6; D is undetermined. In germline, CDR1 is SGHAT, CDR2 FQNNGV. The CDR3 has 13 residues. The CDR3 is CASCLVMNSPLHF. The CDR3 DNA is TGTGCTAGCTGCCTTGTAATGAATTCACCCCTCCACTTT.

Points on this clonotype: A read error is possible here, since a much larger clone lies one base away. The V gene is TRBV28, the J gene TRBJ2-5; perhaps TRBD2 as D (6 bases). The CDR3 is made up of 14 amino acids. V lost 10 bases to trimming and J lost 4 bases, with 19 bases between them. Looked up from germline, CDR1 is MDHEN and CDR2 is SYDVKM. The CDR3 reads CANRRDPGPETQYF. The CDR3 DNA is TGTGCCAACAGGAGGGACCCTGGACCAGAGACCCAGTACTTC.

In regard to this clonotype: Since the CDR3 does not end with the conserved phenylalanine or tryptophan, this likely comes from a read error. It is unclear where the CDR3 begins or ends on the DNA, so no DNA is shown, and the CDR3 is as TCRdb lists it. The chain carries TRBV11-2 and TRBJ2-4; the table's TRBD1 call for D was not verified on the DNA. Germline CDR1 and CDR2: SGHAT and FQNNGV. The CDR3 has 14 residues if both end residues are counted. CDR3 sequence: CASSSPSRKNIQCS.